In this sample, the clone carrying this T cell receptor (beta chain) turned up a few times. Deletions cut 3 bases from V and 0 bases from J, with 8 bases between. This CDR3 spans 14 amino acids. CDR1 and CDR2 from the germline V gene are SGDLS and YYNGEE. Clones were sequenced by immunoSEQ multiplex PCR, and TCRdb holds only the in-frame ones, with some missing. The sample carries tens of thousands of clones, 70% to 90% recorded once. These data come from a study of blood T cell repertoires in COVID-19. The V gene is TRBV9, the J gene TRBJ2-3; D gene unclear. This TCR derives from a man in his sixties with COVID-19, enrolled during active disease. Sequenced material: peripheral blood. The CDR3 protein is CASSAHTSTDTQYF. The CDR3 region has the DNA TGTGCCAGCAGCGCCCATACTAGCACAGATACGCAGTATTTT.